The T cell receptor (beta chain) under discussion was sequenced for a study of CD8 T cells in Susac syndrome. Trimming shortened V by 0 bases and J by 6 bases, and 11 bases separated the two germline ends. The CDR3 contains 15 residues. Per the germline V gene, CDR1 is LGHNA and CDR2 is YSLEER. Random-hexamer reverse transcription was applied to roughly 0.5 to 1 ug RNA. Each CDR3 protein gets one entry after TCRdb re-called the immunoSEQ multiplex PCR reads with MiXCR. The table has around 170,000 distinct CDR3 sequences, approximately 94% seen once. The clonotype originates from a human donor with Susac syndrome. Sequenced input: CD4+ T cells from PBMCs. The J gene is TRBJ2-2, the V gene TRBV4-3; weak D call: TRBD2 (5 bases). DNA for the CDR3: TGCGCCAGCAGCCAAGATTTCGGGGTTTCCGGGGAGCTGTTTTTT. Amino acids: CASSQDFGVSGELFF.